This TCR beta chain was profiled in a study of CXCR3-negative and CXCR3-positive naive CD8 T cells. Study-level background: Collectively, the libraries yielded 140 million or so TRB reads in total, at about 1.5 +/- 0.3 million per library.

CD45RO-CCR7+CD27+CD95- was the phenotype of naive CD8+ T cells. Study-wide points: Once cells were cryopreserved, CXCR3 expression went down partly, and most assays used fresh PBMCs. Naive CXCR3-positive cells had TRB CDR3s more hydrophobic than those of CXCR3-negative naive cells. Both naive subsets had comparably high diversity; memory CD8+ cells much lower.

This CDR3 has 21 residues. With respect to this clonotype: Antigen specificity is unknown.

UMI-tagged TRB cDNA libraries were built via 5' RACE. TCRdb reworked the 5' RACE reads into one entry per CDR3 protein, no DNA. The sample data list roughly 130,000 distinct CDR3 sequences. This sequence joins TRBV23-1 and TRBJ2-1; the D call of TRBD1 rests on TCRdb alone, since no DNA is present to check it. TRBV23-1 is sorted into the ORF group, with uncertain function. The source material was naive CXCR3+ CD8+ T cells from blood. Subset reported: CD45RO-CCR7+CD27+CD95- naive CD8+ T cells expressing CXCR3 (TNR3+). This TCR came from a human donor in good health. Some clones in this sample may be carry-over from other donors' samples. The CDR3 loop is CASSKTTLTGGYSLRGGEQFF.